The 31 T cell receptor beta chains listed next were all sequenced from one sample in a study of blood T cell repertoires in COVID-19. The data were produced by immunoSEQ multiplex PCR, yet TCRdb's version contains in-frame clones alone and is incomplete. Of roughly 200,000 clones in the sample, just under 90% are singletons; the top ten hold about 6%. Sequencing was done on a sample of peripheral blood. These receptors all come from a man aged 55 to 69 who had recovered from COVID-19.

The chain joins TRBV7-3 to TRBJ1-1; unclear D gene. V shed 2 bases and J shed 4 bases, with 8 bases lying between them. Germline CDR1 is SGHTA and CDR2 is FQGTGA. The CDR3 loop spans 13 amino acids. CDR3 coding DNA: TGTGCCAGCAGCTTAGTCGTGGCCACTGAAGCTTTCTTT. This gives the protein CASSLVVATEAFF.

The J gene is TRBJ2-5, the V gene TRBV27; 9 positions match TRBD2. V lost 0 bases, J lost 5 bases, and 13 bases stayed unmatched. The CDR3 spans 18 residues. Germline lookup yields CDR1 MNHEY and CDR2 SMNVEV (reference sequence). CDR3 residues: CASSLSGGQAGGMETQYF. In DNA form, the CDR3 reads TGTGCCAGCAGTTTATCGGGCGGTCAAGCGGGGGGTATGGAGACCCAGTACTTC.

The genes are TRBV7-3 and TRBJ2-3, with a weak D call TRBD2 (6 bases). This CDR3 has 15 residues. The V gene lost 3 bases and the J gene lost 3 bases, with 13 bases spanning the gap. Germline CDR1 SGHTA, CDR2 FQGTGA. CDR3 sequence reads: CASSLMAGTTDTQYF. CDR3 in DNA: TGTGCCAGCAGCTTGATGGCGGGGACGACAGATACGCAGTATTTT.

The chain combines TRBV6-5 with TRBJ1-2; 11 nucleotides align to TRBD1. This CDR3 spans 13 amino acids. V was pared by 6 bases and J by 10 bases, with 7 bases of the junction left unmatched. From germline, CDR1 is MNHEY and CDR2 SVGAGI. As DNA, the CDR3 is TGTGCCAGCAGGGGACAGGGGGTTACACTCTACACCTTC. It codes for CASRGQGVTLYTF.

The chain recombines TRBV7-3 with TRBJ2-1; TRBD2 aligns across 9 bases. Losses at the gene ends were 8 bases for V and 2 bases for J; bases not matched to a gene: 7. The CDR3 covers 15 residues. Germline-derived CDR1 and CDR2 are SGHTA and FQGTGA. Here the CDR3 reads CASGLIAGAYNEQFF. The CDR3 bases are TGTGCCAGCGGACTGATAGCGGGAGCCTACAATGAGCAGTTCTTC.

The genes are TRBV9 and TRBJ2-7; maybe TRBD1 (6 bases). The CDR3 has 13 residues. V was cut by 4 bases and J by 6 bases, with 14 bases left in between. The germline gives CDR1 SGDLS, CDR2 YYNGEE. The CDR3 DNA reads as TGTGCCAGCAGCAAACAGGGTACTGGCGAGCAGTACTTC. Translating gives CASSKQGTGEQYF.

The genes are TRBV5-1 and TRBJ2-7, with D possibly matching TRBD2 (7 bases). V was pared by 4 bases and J by 5 bases, with 28 bases between. The CDR3 contains 18 residues. The germline gives CDR1 SGHRS, CDR2 YFSETQ. The CDR3 loop is CASSPYPQGTTSGNEQYF. DNA of the CDR3: TGCGCCAGCAGCCCCTACCCCCAGGGGACTACCAGCGGAAACGAGCAGTACTTC. The full variable domain, completed using reference TRBV5-1 and TRBJ2-7, is KAGVTQTPRYLIKTRGQQVTLSCSPISGHRSVSWYQQTPGQGLQFLFEYFSETQRNKGNFPGRFSGRQFSNSRSEMNVSTLELGDSALYLCASSPYPQGTTSGNEQYFGPGTRLTVT.

The chain carries TRBV28 and TRBJ2-2, with D possibly TRBD2 on 6 matching bases. Trimming shortened V by 4 bases and J by 7 bases, and 13 bases separated the two germline ends. The CDR3 is 14 amino acids. Germline V lookup: CDR1 MDHEN, CDR2 SYDVKM. In DNA form, the CDR3 reads TGTGCCAGCAGTTCCGGGGGAACGGGCGGGGAGCTGTTTTTT. Encoded protein: CASSSGGTGGELFF.

There are a few counts of this clone. The same CDR3 arises from other DNA sequences in this sample as well. V is TRBV30 and J is TRBJ2-6; possible D gene TRBD1, 6 bases. The CDR3 consists of 15 residues. V lost 1 base, J lost 0 bases, and 7 bases lay in between. In germline, CDR1 is GTSNPN, CDR2 SVGIG (reference sequence). The CDR3 DNA is TGTGCCTGGAGTGGAGGGGGCTCTGGGGCCAACGTCCTGACTTTC. It is translated as CAWSGGGSGANVLTF.

The chain links TRBV29-1 to TRBJ1-2; D is undetermined. CDR1 is SQVTM, CDR2 ANQGSEA, per germline. Deletions cut 3 bases from V and 2 bases from J, with 7 bases between. The CDR3 extends over 12 amino acids. The CDR3 DNA is TGCAGCGTTGAGTCCCCAAACTATGGCTACACCTTC. Translation gives CSVESPNYGYTF.

The chain has TRBV6-2 or TRBV6-3 and TRBJ2-7; 9 bases are shared with TRBD1. Germline trimming cut 2 bases from V and 4 bases from J; bases unmatched to any gene: 15. Germline V gene data show CDR1 as MNHEY and CDR2 as SVGEGT. The CDR3 is made up of 18 amino acids. CDR3 in amino acids: CASSYGTGPIWVSYEQYF. DNA of the CDR3: TGTGCCAGCAGTTACGGGACAGGGCCTATATGGGTCTCTTACGAGCAGTACTTC.

The rearrangement uses TRBV7-3 and TRBJ2-1; 12 positions agree with TRBD2. V lost 4 bases and J lost 2; bases outside the gene matches: 3. The CDR3 runs to 16 residues. Germline CDR1 reads SGHTA; CDR2 reads FQGTGA. CDR3 in amino acids: CASSCRLAGAYNEQFF. The CDR3, as DNA: TGTGCCAGCAGCTGCCGACTAGCGGGGGCCTACAATGAGCAGTTCTTC.

The CDR3 loop reads CASSLDPGRMNTEAFF. In nucleotides, the CDR3 is TGTGCCAGCAGCTTAGATCCAGGTAGGATGAACACTGAAGCTTTCTTT. The rearrangement links TRBV11-2 to TRBJ1-1; D unclear. Trimming cost V 0 bases and J 0 bases, with 11 bases left between them. Germline CDR1 reads SGHAT; CDR2 reads FQNNGV. This CDR3 is built from 16 residues.

The chain joins TRBV7-3 to TRBJ2-3, with a weak D call TRBD2 (5 bases). V lost 4 bases, J lost 4 bases, and 9 bases lay in between. There are 13 residues in the CDR3. CDR1 is SGHTA, CDR2 FQGTGA, per germline. CDR3 in DNA: TGTGCCAGCAGCTGGAGGAAGGCAGATACGCAGTATTTT. It yields the protein CASSWRKADTQYF. The entire variable domain, with the rest obtained from reference TRBV7-3 and TRBJ2-3, is as follows: GAGVSQTPSNKVTEKGKYVELRCDPISGHTALYWYRQSLGQGPEFLIYFQGTGAADDSGLPNDRFFAVRPEGSVSTLKIQRTERGDSAVYLCASSWRKADTQYFGPGTRLTVL.

The chain employs TRBV15 and TRBJ2-7, with TRBD2 identical over 9 bases. This CDR3 region has 14 residues. Germline loops: CDR1 LNHNV, CDR2 YYDKDF (reference sequence). The V gene end was trimmed by 3 bases and the J gene end by 4 bases; junction bases not matched to a gene: 4. The CDR3 loop reads CATSRWTSDYEQYF. The DNA for the CDR3 is TGTGCCACCAGCAGGTGGACTAGCGATTACGAGCAGTACTTC.

Turning to this clone: The conserved closing phenylalanine or tryptophan is absent in this CDR3, likely reflecting a read error. The DNA is left out, because the CDR3 cannot be placed on it with certainty; the CDR3 is given as TCRdb lists it. The V call is TRBV2, the J call TRBJ2-7; TRBD2, the table's D call, was not compared with the DNA. The CDR3 sequence runs 12 residues, both termini included. The germline V gene encodes CDR1 SNHLY and CDR2 FYNNEI. The CDR3 loop reads CASSEATSGRTL.

The J gene is TRBJ1-4, the V gene TRBV7-9, with a possible D match to TRBD1 (5 bases). The CDR3 has 15 residues. Germline CDR1 and CDR2: SEHNR and FQNEAQ (reference sequence). V lost 5 bases to trimming and J lost 8 bases, with 18 bases between them. This chain's CDR3 is CASSKTGTEGEKLFF. In nucleotides, the CDR3 is TGTGCCAGCAGCAAAACCGGGACTGAGGGGGAAAAACTGTTTTTT.

The chain has TRBV5-1 and TRBJ1-1; D gene ambiguous. Trimming removed 0 bases from V and 0 bases from J, with 9 bases in between. This CDR3 has 15 residues. Germline assignment: CDR1 SGHRS and CDR2 YFSETQ. The CDR3 loop is CASSLVGRLNTEAFF. The DNA of the CDR3 is TGCGCCAGCAGCTTGGTGGGCAGATTGAACACTGAAGCTTTCTTT.

The V call is TRBV7-3, the J call TRBJ2-1; TRBD2 aligns across 9 bases. This CDR3 contains 15 residues. J lost 10 bases, V lost 4 bases, and 11 bases had no gene match. Germline CDR1 reads SGHTA; CDR2 reads FQGTGA. The CDR3 sequence: CASSSLAGAQGEQFF. The CDR3 bases are TGTGCCAGCAGCTCCTTAGCGGGGGCCCAGGGAGAGCAGTTCTTC.

CDR3 DNA: TGTGCCAGCAGCGGTGCGCATAATTCACCCCTCCACTTT. Residues: CASSGAHNSPLHF. This chain links TRBV7-7 with TRBJ1-6; no firm D call. Germline V gene data show CDR1 as SSHAT and CDR2 as FNYEAQ (reference sequence). This CDR3 is 13 amino acids long. V shed 5 bases and J shed 5 bases, with 7 bases lying between them.

The J gene is TRBJ1-2, the V gene TRBV5-5; D perhaps matches TRBD1 (5 bases). The CDR3 sequence is 15 residues long. Trimming took 2 bases from V and 1 from J, leaving 12 bases between them. Germline V lookup: CDR1 SGHKS, CDR2 YYEKEE (reference sequence). The CDR3 sequence: CASSLVGGNNYGYTF. In DNA form, the CDR3 reads TGTGCCAGCAGCTTAGTCGGGGGAAATAACTATGGCTACACCTTC.

The gene calls are TRBV7-2 and TRBJ1-6; no definite D call. V was shortened by 9 bases and J by 5 bases, with 14 bases between the two germline ends. Germline CDR1 is SGHTA and CDR2 is FQGNSA. The CDR3 extends over 14 amino acids. CDR3 loop: CARKGDGDNSPLHF. Here the CDR3 DNA reads TGTGCCAGAAAAGGCGACGGAGATAATTCACCCCTCCACTTT. The whole variable domain, filled in from reference TRBV7-2 and TRBJ1-6, reads GAGVSQSPSNKVTEKGKDVELRCDPISGHTALYWYRQSLGQGLEFLIYFQGNSAPDKSGLPSDRFSAERTGGSVSTLTIQRTQQEDSAVYLCARKGDGDNSPLHFGNGTRLTVT.

This clone was recorded once. The same CDR3 can be traced to other DNA sequences in this sample. V is TRBV29-1 and J is TRBJ1-1; a possible D gene is TRBD1 (6 bases). V was trimmed by 7 bases and J by 4 bases, leaving 13 bases between them. Germline assignment: CDR1 SQVTM and CDR2 ANQGSEA. The CDR3 consists of 12 residues. The CDR3: CSGTGLGTEAFF. For the CDR3, the DNA is TGCAGCGGTACAGGGCTGGGCACTGAAGCTTTCTTT.

The rearrangement uses TRBV19 and TRBJ2-5; TRBD2 matches at 12 bases. The CDR3 has 16 amino acids. V trimming: 4 bases; J trimming: 5 bases; junction bases outside the gene matches: 8. The germline V gene encodes CDR1 LNHDA and CDR2 SQIVND (reference sequence). As DNA, the CDR3 is TGTGCCAGTAGTAGAGGACTAGCGGGACTCGGTGAGACCCAGTACTTC. Protein: CASSRGLAGLGETQYF.

This sequence joins TRBV5-5 and TRBJ1-2, with 11 positions matching TRBD1. J was trimmed by 3 bases and V by 4 bases; bases with no gene match: 14. The CDR3 extends over 18 amino acids. The germline gives CDR1 SGHKS, CDR2 YYEKEE (reference sequence). The CDR3 coding sequence is TGTGCCAGCAGCGGGACGGACAGGGGGCCCCGAGGTGACTATGGCTACACCTTC. Protein sequence: CASSGTDRGPRGDYGYTF.

This clone was counted once. This rearrangement joins TRBV5-1 to TRBJ2-3, with D perhaps TRBD2 (6 bases). This CDR3 is built from 15 residues. Trimming shortened V by 1 base and J by 6 bases, and 15 bases separated the two germline ends. Germline assignment: CDR1 SGHRS and CDR2 YFSETQ. CDR3 loop: CASSLRGDSSDTQYF. DNA of the CDR3: TGCGCCAGCAGCTTGCGTGGGGACTCCTCTGATACGCAGTATTTT.

The V gene is TRBV3-1 (or the pseudogene TRBV3-2), the J gene TRBJ2-2; no reliable D call. CDR3 length: 14 residues. The V end was cut by 0 bases, the J end by 4 bases, with 6 bases between. Germline V gene data show CDR1 as LGHDT and CDR2 as YNNKEL (reference sequence). The CDR3 reads CASSQEAGTGELFF. The CDR3 nucleotides are TGTGCCAGCAGCCAAGAAGCCGGCACCGGGGAGCTGTTTTTT.

V is TRBV6-2 or TRBV6-3 and J is TRBJ1-6; the D is unclear. Germline CDR1 is MNHEY and CDR2 is SVGEGT. V lost 0 bases and J lost 0, with 15 bases in between. The CDR3 is 19 residues long. The CDR3 DNA is TGTGCCAGCAGTTACTCTAGTTTCAGACTCGTCTCCTATAATTCACCCCTCCACTTT. Protein sequence: CASSYSSFRLVSYNSPLHF.

The V and J genes are TRBV7-3 and TRBJ1-1, with TRBD1 as a possible D gene (6 bases). There are 14 residues in the CDR3. CDR1 and CDR2 from the germline V gene are SGHTA and FQGTGA. V lost 6 bases and J lost 4, with 15 bases in between. CDR3 DNA: TGTGCCAGCAGACCCCCAGGGGACCCCACTGAAGCTTTCTTT. It is translated as CASRPPGDPTEAFF.

V and J are TRBV19 and TRBJ1-2; D possibly corresponds to TRBD1 (6 bases). V was clipped by 3 bases and J by 3 bases, with 20 bases between them. CDR3 length: 17 amino acids. Germline V CDR1 and CDR2: LNHDA, SQIVND (reference sequence). CDR3 sequence reads: CASSIVRVTGKYYGYTF. The CDR3 DNA reads TGTGCCAGTAGTATCGTCCGAGTTACAGGGAAATACTATGGCTACACCTTC.

The rearrangement links TRBV19 to TRBJ1-2; no firm D call. Germline V gene lookup returns CDR1 LNHDA and CDR2 SQIVND (reference sequence). This CDR3 contains 14 residues. Trimming took off 3 bases at V and 6 bases at J, with 14 bases between the two ends. The CDR3 DNA follows: TGTGCCAGTAGTATCTCTGGCGGATACGATGGCTACACCTTC. This translates into CASSISGGYDGYTF.